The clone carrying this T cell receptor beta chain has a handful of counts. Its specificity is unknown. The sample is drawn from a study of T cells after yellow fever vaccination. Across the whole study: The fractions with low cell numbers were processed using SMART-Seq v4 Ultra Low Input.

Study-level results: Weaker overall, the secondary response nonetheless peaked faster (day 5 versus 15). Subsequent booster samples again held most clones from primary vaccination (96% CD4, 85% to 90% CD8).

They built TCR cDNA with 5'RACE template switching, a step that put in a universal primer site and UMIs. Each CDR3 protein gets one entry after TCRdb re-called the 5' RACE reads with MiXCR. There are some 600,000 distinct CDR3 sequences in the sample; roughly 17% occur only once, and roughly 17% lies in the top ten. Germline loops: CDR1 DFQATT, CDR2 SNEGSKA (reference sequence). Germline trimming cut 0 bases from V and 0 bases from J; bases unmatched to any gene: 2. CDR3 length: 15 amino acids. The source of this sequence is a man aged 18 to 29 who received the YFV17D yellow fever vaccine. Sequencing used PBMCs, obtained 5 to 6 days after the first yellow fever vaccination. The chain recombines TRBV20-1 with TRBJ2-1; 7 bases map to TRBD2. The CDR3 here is CSARDWGGSYNEQFF. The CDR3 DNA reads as TGCAGTGCTAGAGATTGGGGGGGCTCCTACAATGAGCAGTTCTTC.